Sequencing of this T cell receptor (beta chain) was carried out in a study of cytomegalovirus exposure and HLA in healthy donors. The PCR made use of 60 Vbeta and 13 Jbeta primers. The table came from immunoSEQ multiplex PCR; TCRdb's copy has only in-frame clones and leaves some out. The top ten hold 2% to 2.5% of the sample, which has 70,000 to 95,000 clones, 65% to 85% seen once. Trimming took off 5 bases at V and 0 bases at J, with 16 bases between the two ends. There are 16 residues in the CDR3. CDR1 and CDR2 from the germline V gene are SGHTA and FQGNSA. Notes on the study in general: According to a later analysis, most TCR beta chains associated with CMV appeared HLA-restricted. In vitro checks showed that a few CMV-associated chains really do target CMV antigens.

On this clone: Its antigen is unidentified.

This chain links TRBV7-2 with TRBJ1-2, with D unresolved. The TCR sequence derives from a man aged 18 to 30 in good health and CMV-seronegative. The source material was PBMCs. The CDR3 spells CASSHPPGSANYGYTF. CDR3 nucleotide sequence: TGTGCCAGCAGCCACCCCCCGGGGTCAGCTAACTATGGCTACACCTTC. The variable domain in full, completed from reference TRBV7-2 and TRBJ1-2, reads GAGVSQSPSNKVTEKGKDVELRCDPISGHTALYWYRQSLGQGLEFLIYFQGNSAPDKSGLPSDRFSAERTGGSVSTLTIQRTQQEDSAVYLCASSHPPGSANYGYTFGSGTRLTVV.